This record concerns one T cell receptor (beta chain) sequence. The CDR3 covers 15 residues. The J segment lost 3 bases and the V segment lost 5 bases, leaving 8 bases of the junction unmatched. Germline V gives CDR1 MDHEN, CDR2 SYDVKM. This record belongs to a study of blood T cell repertoires in COVID-19. Libraries were prepared by immunoSEQ multiplex PCR; TCRdb keeps only in-frame clonotypes and omits some of them. The sample records about 220,000 clones, about 79% being singletons. The clonotype was recovered from a woman in her sixties who had recovered from COVID-19. V and J are TRBV28 and TRBJ1-1; TRBD1 aligns across 8 bases. The sequencing sample was made of PBMCs or T cells enriched from blood (not recorded which). CDR3 nucleotides: TGTGCCAGCAGTCCAACCGGGACAGGTTACACTGAAGCTTTCTTT. Translation gives CASSPTGTGYTEAFF.